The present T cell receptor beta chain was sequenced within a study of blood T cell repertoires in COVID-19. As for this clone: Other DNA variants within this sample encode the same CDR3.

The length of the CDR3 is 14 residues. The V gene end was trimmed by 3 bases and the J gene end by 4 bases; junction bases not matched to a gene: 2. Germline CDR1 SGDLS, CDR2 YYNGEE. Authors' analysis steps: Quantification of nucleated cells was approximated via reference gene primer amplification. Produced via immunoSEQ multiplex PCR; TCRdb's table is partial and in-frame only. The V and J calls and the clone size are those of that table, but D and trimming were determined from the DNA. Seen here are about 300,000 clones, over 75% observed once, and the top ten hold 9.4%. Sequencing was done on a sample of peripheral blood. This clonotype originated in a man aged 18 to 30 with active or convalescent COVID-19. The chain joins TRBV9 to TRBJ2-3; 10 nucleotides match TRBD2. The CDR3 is CASSASGGADTQYF. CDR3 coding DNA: TGTGCCAGCAGCGCCAGCGGGGGGGCAGATACGCAGTATTTT.